This T cell receptor beta chain stems from a study of T-cell reconstitution after alpha-beta-depleted transplantation in children. Looked up from germline, CDR1 is SNHLY and CDR2 is FYNNEI. V lost 8 bases to trimming and J lost 3 bases, with 11 bases between them. The CDR3 is 14 residues long. Preparing the TCRbeta library involved the use of unique molecular identifiers. TCRdb re-analysed the PCR reads in MiXCR, keeping a single row per CDR3 protein. The sample consists of around 370,000 distinct CDR3 sequences, 10% of them appearing once. This specimen consisted of PBMCs from the stem cell graft donor, obtained from the stem cell graft. The sequence derives from a human donor who donated a stem cell graft to a child with acute lymphoblastic leukemia. The chain recombines TRBV2 with TRBJ2-6, with D possibly matching TRBD1 (6 bases). The chain's CDR3 is CASLTGSGANVLTF. The CDR3 DNA follows: TGTGCCAGCCTTACAGGGAGTGGGGCCAACGTCCTGACTTTC.